A selection of T cell receptor beta chains follows, all from one sample in a study of siplizumab effects on memory and regulatory T cells. Only in-frame clones appear in the TCRdb table, and some are missing; sequencing was by immunoSEQ multiplex PCR. Among some 100,000 clones listed, over 85% were seen once. The sample taken for sequencing was CD8+ T cells sorted from blood. The receptor set was obtained from a human donor in good health. Both conserved end residues are part of each CDR3. Fields, in order: J gene, V gene, clone size, D gene, CDR3 protein, CDR3 DNA. The D gene is left open where the match is weak. For some rows the clone size is stated as once, few or many, or as a class when expanded; others skip it.

TRBJ1-2 TRBV9 NA NA CASSVATDYGYTF TGTGCCAGCAGCGTAGCTACAGACTATGGCTACACCTTC
TRBJ2-2 TRBV6-5 NA NA CATRGTVNTGELFF TGTGCCACCCGGGGGACAGTTAACACCGGGGAGCTGTTTTTT
TRBJ2-7 TRBV11-2 NA TRBD2 CASSLMERGDTEQYF TGTGCCAGCAGCTTAATGGAGCGGGGGGACACCGAGCAGTACTTC
TRBJ2-1 TRBV29-1 NA TRBD2 CSVEGLAGAYNEQFF TGCAGCGTTGAAGGGCTAGCGGGCGCCTACAATGAGCAGTTCTTC
TRBJ2-7 TRBV2 NA NA CASGRSDLTPSYEQYF TGTGCCAGCGGCCGGTCTGACCTAACACCCTCCTACGAGCAGTACTTC
TRBJ2-7 TRBV11-3 NA NA CASSCSECPNSYEQYF TGTGCCAGCAGCTGCAGTGAGTGTCCCAACTCCTACGAGCAGTACTTC
TRBJ2-2 TRBV7-9 NA NA CASLAGELFF TGTGCCAGCTTAGCCGGGGAGCTGTTTTTT
TRBJ2-7 TRBV6-7 NA NA CASTQKPHEQYF TGTGCCAGCACCCAGAAGCCTCACGAGCAGTACTTC
TRBJ2-7 TRBV27 NA NA CASSFAAFDEQYF TGTGCCAGCAGTTTTGCTGCGTTCGACGAGCAGTACTTC
TRBJ2-7 TRBV4-1 NA TRBD1 CASSHMPGQGTYEQYF TGCGCCAGCAGCCACATGCCGGGACAGGGAACTTACGAGCAGTACTTC
TRBJ2-5 TRBV6-5 NA NA CASSETFQETQYF TGTGCCAGCAGCGAAACCTTCCAAGAGACCCAGTACTTC
TRBJ1-1 TRBV7-9 NA NA CASSLAPHTEAFF TGTGCCAGCAGCTTAGCCCCTCACACTGAAGCTTTCTTT
TRBJ2-2 TRBV27 NA TRBD1 CASSTLQGGQTGELFF TGTGCCAGCAGTACCTTACAGGGGGGTCAAACCGGGGAGCTGTTTTTT
TRBJ1-2 TRBV5-1 NA NA CASSGDTDGYTF TGCGCCAGCAGCGGGGACACGGATGGCTACACCTTC
TRBJ2-5 TRBV7-9 once TRBD2 CASSLTSGGEETQYF TGTGCCAGCAGCTTGACTAGCGGGGGAGAAGAGACCCAGTACTTC
TRBJ1-1 TRBV6-1 NA TRBD1 CASLRQGLTEAFF TGTGCCAGCCTCAGACAGGGTCTAACTGAAGCTTTCTTT
TRBJ1-1 TRBV5-6 NA TRBD1 CASSVPGTGTEAFF TGTGCCAGCAGCGTCCCCGGGACAGGGACTGAAGCTTTCTTT
TRBJ2-1 TRBV5-1 NA TRBD1 CASSLTGVGNEQFF TGCGCCAGCAGCTTGACAGGGGTGGGCAATGAGCAGTTCTTC
TRBJ2-3 TRBV11-2 NA NA CASSLDGGYTDTQYF TGTGCCAGCAGCTTAGATGGGGGATACACAGATACGCAGTATTTT
TRBJ2-1 TRBV19 NA TRBD1 CASSTGQSSYNEQFF TGTGCCAGTAGTACGGGACAGAGCTCCTACAATGAGCAGTTCTTC
TRBJ1-3 TRBV2 NA NA CASSVDLGSGNTIYF TGTGCCAGCAGTGTCGATCTTGGCTCTGGAAACACCATATATTTT
TRBJ2-3 TRBV2 NA TRBD1 CARNRGEADTQYF TGTGCCAGAAACAGGGGCGAGGCAGATACGCAGTATTTT
TRBJ2-7 TRBV6-6 NA NA CASSLQGYEQYF TGTGCCAGCAGTTTACAGGGTTACGAGCAGTACTTC
TRBJ1-2 TRBV7-9 NA NA CASNSGFAYGYTF TGTGCCAGCAACTCAGGGTTTGCCTATGGCTACACCTTC
TRBJ2-7 TRBV11-3 NA TRBD2 CASSSGLAGIYEQYF TGTGCCAGCAGCTCGGGACTAGCGGGAATCTACGAGCAGTACTTC
TRBJ1-1 TRBV4-1 NA TRBD1 CASSQDFIGLNRGGTEAFF TGCGCCAGCAGCCAAGATTTCATTGGACTCAACAGGGGCGGCACTGAAGCTTTCTTT
TRBJ2-1 TRBV11-3 NA TRBD2 CASRAGESDEQFF TGTGCCAGCAGGGCGGGAGAATCGGATGAGCAGTTCTTC
TRBJ1-1 TRBV20-1 NA NA CSAQENTEAFF TGCAGTGCTCAGGAGAACACTGAAGCTTTCTTT
TRBJ2-1 TRBV9 NA NA CASSDESGWNEQFF TGTGCCAGCAGCGACGAAAGCGGGTGGAATGAGCAGTTCTTC
TRBJ1-2 TRBV7-9 NA NA CASSLTGSRGDGYTF TGTGCCAGCAGCCTAACCGGGTCTAGAGGCGATGGCTACACCTTC
TRBJ1-6 TRBV2 NA NA CASISMGWKSPLHF TGTGCCAGCATAAGCATGGGGTGGAAATCACCCCTCCACTTT
TRBJ1-2 TRBV6-6 NA NA CASSMGALDGYTF TGTGCCAGCAGTATGGGGGCGCTTGATGGCTACACCTTC
TRBJ1-1 TRBV9 NA TRBD1 CASSAQGHGTEAFF TGTGCCAGCAGCGCACAGGGGCATGGGACTGAAGCTTTCTTT
TRBJ2-1 TRBV29-1 NA NA CSVAGFPGAQSSYNEQFF TGCAGCGTTGCCGGCTTCCCAGGAGCTCAGAGCTCCTACAATGAGCAGTTCTTC
TRBJ2-7 TRBV27 once NA CASSLGVGGTYEQYF TGTGCCAGCAGTTTAGGGGTGGGCGGTACCTACGAGCAGTACTTC
TRBJ2-7 TRBV10-2 NA NA CASSESGIPREQYF TGCGCCAGCAGTGAGTCTGGGATCCCCAGGGAGCAGTACTTC
TRBJ2-5 TRBV13 NA NA CASSHPADQETQYF TGTGCCAGCAGCCACCCTGCGGACCAAGAGACCCAGTACTTC
TRBJ2-7 TRBV7-2 NA NA CASSDSMTSYEQYF TGTGCCAGCAGCGATTCAATGACAAGTTACGAGCAGTACTTC
TRBJ2-7 TRBV11-2 NA TRBD2 CASSYLPPLAGTYEQYF TGTGCCAGCAGCTACCTCCCCCCTCTAGCGGGGACCTACGAGCAGTACTTC
TRBJ2-7 TRBV9 NA TRBD2 CASSVAPSSGSTYEQYF TGTGCCAGCAGCGTAGCCCCATCTAGCGGGAGTACCTACGAGCAGTACTTC
TRBJ2-1 TRBV10-1 NA TRBD2 CASGTSGGQEQFF TGCGCCAGCGGGACTAGCGGGGGACAGGAGCAGTTCTTC
TRBJ1-5 TRBV28 NA NA CASSLRTESNQPQHF TGTGCCAGCAGTTTAAGGACGGAAAGCAATCAGCCCCAGCATTTT
TRBJ2-7 TRBV4-1 NA TRBD2 CASSQKTSGAYEQYF TGCGCCAGCAGCCAAAAGACTAGCGGGGCCTACGAGCAGTACTTC
TRBJ2-1 TRBV5-1 NA TRBD1 CASSSPAGGDYNEQFF TGCGCCAGCAGCTCACCCGCAGGGGGCGACTACAATGAGCAGTTCTTC
TRBJ2-5 TRBV2 NA TRBD1 CASSAMTGGQETQYF TGTGCCAGCAGCGCCATGACAGGGGGACAAGAGACCCAGTACTTC
TRBJ1-5 TRBV10-3 NA TRBD1 CAISESGQGGNQPQHF TGTGCCATCAGTGAGTCGGGACAGGGCGGCAATCAGCCCCAGCATTTT
TRBJ2-1 TRBV27 NA NA CASSAGKKVEQFF TGTGCCAGCAGTGCCGGTAAAAAGGTTGAGCAGTTCTTC
TRBJ2-1 TRBV19 few TRBD1 CASSLDRGGYEQFF TGTGCCAGTAGTCTGGACAGGGGTGGTTATGAGCAGTTCTTC
TRBJ2-7 TRBV9 once NA CASSVDVGDPPYEQYF TGTGCCAGCAGCGTAGATGTGGGGGACCCTCCCTACGAGCAGTACTTC
TRBJ1-6 TRBV25-1 NA NA CASSEYYNSPLHF TGTGCCAGCAGTGAATATTACAATTCACCCCTCCACTTT
TRBJ1-2 TRBV6-5 NA TRBD1 CASSWTGPTHYGYTF TGTGCCAGCAGCTGGACAGGACCAACGCACTATGGCTACACCTTC
TRBJ2-2 TRBV11-3 many NA CASSLRGRNGELFF TGTGCCAGCAGCTTACGAGGGCGGAACGGGGAGCTGTTTTTT